This is a list of T cell receptor beta chains from one sample in a study of technical replicates of blood from a handful of donors. Repertoires were generated with immunoSEQ multiplex PCR, while TCRdb's copy carries only in-frame clones and drops some. This sample yields roughly 90,000 clones, of which 90% to 96% are seen a single time; more than 0.35% belongs to the top ten. The sequenced material came from T cells isolated from PBMCs. These TCRs come from a human donor in good health. Both conserved end residues are part of each CDR3. Fields, in order: CDR3 protein, V gene.

CASSLTALAGANTGELFF TRBV7-9
CASSLVSGRIETQYF TRBV4-1
CASSFQREVYEQFF TRBV27
CASSYSRDRGEKLFF TRBV6-6
CASSRLAGDTQYF TRBV19
CASSLLTGGVDEQFF TRBV28
CAITSGGNTEAFF TRBV10-3
CASSLGGFTDTQYF TRBV11-2
CASSYRQSPGVGGYTF TRBV5-8
CASSHGSAKNIQYF TRBV14
CASSKHLSGNTIYF TRBV19
CASRETVSYEQYF TRBV5-1
CASSASPGSSYNEQFF TRBV9
CASRGTGPSTDTQYF TRBV10-1
CAWNPRQVVETQYF TRBV30
CASSLGQRRRPQHF TRBV28
CASSATQGANEQFF TRBV6-4
CASSQEVGLYEQYF TRBV4-3
CASSQNKPSSYNEQFF TRBV14
CASSLQGIEAFF TRBV11-2
CASTRGGAGSNEQFF TRBV7-2
CASSLVGRGSGRGETQYF TRBV11-3
CASSVGGANYGYTF TRBV9
CASSPWDRSGRGDEQFF TRBV7-2
CASSLASGMGETQYF TRBV7-3
CASSLYPGSEQFF TRBV27
CASSSLIRTKETQYF TRBV28
CASSKVLAGTDTQYF TRBV19
CASSFGVNYGYTF TRBV6-5
CASSQFGLAGGPVSYEQYF TRBV4-1
CASSVGTGRDYEQYF TRBV13
CASTLDGNTEAFF TRBV6-6
CASSQDFLGQNLLIGKLFF TRBV4-1
CASSQARRQEAFF TRBV14
CSVADRGQVTEAFF TRBV29-1
CASSWGTGVTTYNEQFF TRBV7-8
CASSFSYVRTGDYF TRBV28
CASSLQRANGNNEQFF TRBV7-3
CASSLGGTGNTIYF TRBV7-9
CASAGRIQETQYF TRBV2
CASSPLPGSVDLLSYNEQFF TRBV4-1
CASSAGPSRETQYF TRBV19
CASTRGNTGELFF TRBV13
CASSGGRGLYYGYTF TRBV9
CASSTSAQPSEQYF TRBV28
CASSLSTGEEQFF TRBV7-9
CASSLTSGYNEQFF TRBV7-3
CASSLLADTGELFF TRBV27